Shown below are 23 T cell receptor beta chains from a single sample sequenced in a study of blood T cell repertoires in COVID-19. Sequenced by immunoSEQ multiplex PCR; TCRdb stores in-frame clones only, minus some. In the table there are more than 55,000 clones, 75% to 90% of which are singletons. What was sequenced was peripheral blood. All receptors derive from a woman aged 60-70 years with COVID-19, enrolled during active disease.

The chain carries TRBV10-3 and TRBJ2-1; 7 bases agree with TRBD2. Looked up from germline, CDR1 is ENHRY and CDR2 is SYGVKD. This CDR3 has 14 residues. V trimming: 5 bases; J trimming: 4 bases; junction bases outside the gene matches: 5. CDR3 nucleotides: TGTGCCATCAGTCTCCTAGCGGCATACAATGAGCAGTTCTTC. Its protein is CAISLLAAYNEQFF.

This rearrangement joins TRBV7-9 to TRBJ1-3; tentatively, D is TRBD1 (5 bases). The germline V and J ends were trimmed by 4 bases and 0 bases, with 10 bases remaining between them. Per germline, CDR1 SEHNR and CDR2 FQNEAQ (reference sequence). The CDR3 sequence is 15 residues long. The CDR3 here is CASSYSGGSGNTIYF. The CDR3 coding sequence is TGTGCCAGCAGCTACTCCGGGGGCTCTGGAAACACCATATATTTT.

The V call is TRBV28, the J call TRBJ2-2, with 13 bases lining up with TRBD2. Germline CDR1 reads MDHEN; CDR2 reads SYDVKM. V lost 7 bases, J lost 2 bases, and 16 bases stayed unmatched. The length of the CDR3 is 20 residues. The CDR3 sequence: CASNFPRLAGGWDNTGELFF. The CDR3 DNA sequence: TGTGCCAGCAACTTCCCTCGACTAGCGGGAGGATGGGACAACACCGGGGAGCTGTTTTTT.

The chain carries TRBV5-5 and TRBJ2-3; TRBD2 agrees at 10 bases. CDR3 length: 16 residues. V shed 3 bases, J shed 0 bases, and the junction held 4 bases outside the gene matches. Germline CDR1 and CDR2: SGHKS and YYEKEE (reference sequence). CDR3 bases: TGTGCCAGCAGCTCTCCTAGCGGGGGAAGCACAGATACGCAGTATTTT. Its protein is CASSSPSGGSTDTQYF.

The count of this clone is one. J is TRBJ2-7 and V is TRBV6-5, with TRBD1 identical over 9 bases. J gave up 2 bases and V 1 base, and 3 bases lay outside the gene matches. Germline-derived CDR1 and CDR2 are MNHEY and SVGAGI. The CDR3 runs 15 residues. This chain's CDR3 is CASSYYGTGTYEQYF. In DNA form, the CDR3 reads TGTGCCAGCAGTTACTACGGGACAGGGACCTACGAGCAGTACTTC.

This chain uses TRBV28 with TRBJ2-5; weak D call: TRBD2 (6 bases). The CDR3 is 16 amino acids. The germline CDR1 and CDR2 sequences are MDHEN and SYDVKM. The germline V and J ends were trimmed by 6 bases and 5 bases, with 22 bases remaining between them. The CDR3 DNA is TGTGCCAGCAGGATATCCGTGACTAGGACTATGGAGACCCAGTACTTC. It encodes CASRISVTRTMETQYF.

V usage is TRBV7-9 and J usage is TRBJ2-7, with 8 nucleotides matching TRBD2. The germline gives CDR1 SEHNR, CDR2 FQNEAQ (reference sequence). Losses at the gene ends were 5 bases for V and 0 bases for J; bases not matched to a gene: 9. This CDR3 spans 16 amino acids. CDR3 DNA sequence: TGTGCCAGCAGCCCACGGGGGAGCGGGAGCTCCTACGAGCAGTACTTC. Amino acids: CASSPRGSGSSYEQYF.

This chain links TRBV24-1 with TRBJ2-1; 7 nucleotides line up with TRBD1. This CDR3 spans 15 amino acids. Germline V gene lookup returns CDR1 KGHDR and CDR2 SFDVKD. V lost 7 bases and J lost 5; bases outside the gene matches: 10. CDR3 in DNA: TGTGCCACCAGCGAACCCGGGACAGTAGACAATGAGCAGTTCTTC. This gives the protein CATSEPGTVDNEQFF.

The rearrangement joins TRBV19 to TRBJ1-2; D call uncertain. The germline V gene encodes CDR1 LNHDA and CDR2 SQIVND (reference sequence). The CDR3 is 13 amino acids. The V and J ends lost 3 bases and 7 bases respectively, with 12 bases between them. CDR3 DNA sequence: TGTGCCAGTAGTATGAGGCAGAGTGGTGGCTACACCTTC. Amino acid sequence: CASSMRQSGGYTF.

This clone was recorded once. CDR3 DNA sequence: TGTGCCAGCAGCAATTACGACTACAGGGGGAATGAGCAGTTCTTC. Its protein product is CASSNYDYRGNEQFF. This chain connects TRBV9 to TRBJ2-1, with TRBD1 matching over 8 bases. The CDR3 sequence is 15 residues long. The junction had 10 bases not matched to a gene; V was cut back by 4 bases and J by 7 bases. Germline V CDR1 and CDR2: SGDLS, YYNGEE.

This sequence joins TRBV7-9 and TRBJ2-7; 7 bases are a match to TRBD1. The CDR3 is 13 amino acids. Germline trimming cut 6 bases from V and 3 bases from J; bases unmatched to any gene: 5. Germline CDR1 SEHNR, CDR2 FQNEAQ (reference sequence). The CDR3 sequence is CASRIGTDYEQYF. As DNA, the CDR3 is TGTGCCAGCAGGATCGGGACAGACTACGAGCAGTACTTC.

The CDR3 DNA reads TGTGCCAGTAGTGTTGGACTAGCGGGAGGGCCAGAGACCCAGTACTTC. It codes for CASSVGLAGGPETQYF. The chain recombines TRBV19 with TRBJ2-5, with 15 positions matching TRBD2. Germline trimming cut 5 bases from V and 4 bases from J; bases unmatched to any gene: 5. The germline V gene has CDR1 LNHDA and CDR2 SQIVND (reference sequence). The CDR3 sequence is 16 residues long. The full variable domain, its missing parts supplied by reference TRBV19 and TRBJ2-5, is DGGITQSPKYLFRKEGQNVTLSCEQNLNHDAMYWYRQDPGQGLRLIYYSQIVNDFQKGDIAEGYSVSREKKESFPLTVTSAQKNPTAFYLCASSVGLAGGPETQYFGPGTRLLVL.

This clone has a single count. The chain recombines TRBV3-1 (or the pseudogene TRBV3-2) with TRBJ2-4, with unresolved D. The CDR3 has 15 amino acids. CDR1 is LGHDT, CDR2 YNNKEL, per germline (reference sequence). V lost 3 bases to trimming and J lost 0 bases, with 9 bases between them. The CDR3 DNA reads TGTGCCAGCAGCCATTCAACGGTAGCCAAAAACATTCAGTACTTC. Residues: CASSHSTVAKNIQYF.

The chain is built from TRBV5-1 and TRBJ2-5; no definite D call. V was trimmed by 3 bases and J by 5 bases, leaving 14 bases between them. CDR1 SGHRS and CDR2 YFSETQ come from the germline V gene. The CDR3 runs to 14 residues. The CDR3: CASSWVGGKETQYF. Here the CDR3 DNA reads TGCGCCAGCAGCTGGGTTGGCGGCAAGGAGACCCAGTACTTC.

The chain links TRBV4-1 to TRBJ1-1; D remains ambiguous. Germline CDR1 reads MGHRA; CDR2 reads YSYEKL. V was cut by 2 bases and J by 4 bases, with 5 bases left in between. The CDR3 spans 12 residues. CDR3 amino acids: CASSQRGTEAFF. DNA for the CDR3: TGCGCCAGCAGCCAACGGGGCACTGAAGCTTTCTTT.

The chain carries TRBV19 and TRBJ1-1, with TRBD1 matching 7 bases. V shed 6 bases, J shed 4 bases, and the junction held 5 bases outside the gene matches. Germline loops: CDR1 LNHDA, CDR2 SQIVND (reference sequence). The CDR3 is made up of 13 amino acids. For the CDR3, the DNA is TGTGCCAGTAGCCCCGGGACAGTCACTGAAGCTTTCTTT. Its translation: CASSPGTVTEAFF.

V gene TRBV4-1 combines with J gene TRBJ2-7; 7 positions agree with TRBD1. V was pared by 6 bases and J by 0 bases, with 2 bases of the junction left unmatched. Germline CDR1 MGHRA, CDR2 YSYEKL. This CDR3 is 13 amino acids long. The CDR3 loop is CASSRDSSYEQYF. DNA for the CDR3: TGCGCCAGCAGTCGGGACAGCTCCTACGAGCAGTACTTC.

The chain links TRBV7-2 to TRBJ2-7, with D maybe TRBD2 (6 bases). The CDR3 sequence is 16 residues long. Germline V lookup: CDR1 SGHTA, CDR2 FQGNSA. Trimming removed 2 bases from V and 11 bases from J, with 25 bases in between. CDR3 sequence: CASSLNPRSGFKKKYF. CDR3 DNA: TGTGCCAGCAGCTTAAATCCCCGAAGCGGGTTTAAGAAGAAGTACTTC.

The chain recombines TRBV5-4 with TRBJ2-2; 10 bases are shared with TRBD1. CDR3 length equals 16 residues. Germline CDR1 is SGHNT and CDR2 is YYREEE (reference sequence). Unmatched junction bases numbered 9, after V lost 4 bases and J lost 6 bases. CDR3 sequence: CASSPAGQGVSGELFF. The CDR3 DNA follows: TGTGCCAGCAGCCCGGCTGGACAGGGGGTGTCCGGGGAGCTGTTTTTT.

CDR3 loop: CASSTGQGAAQPQHF. The CDR3 region has the DNA TGCGCCAGCAGCACGGGACAGGGGGCCGCTCAGCCCCAGCATTTT. This rearrangement joins TRBV5-1 to TRBJ1-5; 12 positions agree with TRBD1. CDR1 SGHRS and CDR2 YFSETQ come from the germline V gene. The junction had 5 bases not matched to a gene; V was cut back by 4 bases and J by 6 bases. The CDR3 extends over 15 amino acids.

The chain has TRBV23-1 and TRBJ2-7, with a possible D match to TRBD1 (6 bases). TRBV23-1 is reported as an ORF; its role is uncertain. This CDR3 has 16 amino acids. Trimming shortened V by 3 bases and J by 2 bases, and 17 bases separated the two germline ends. This chain's CDR3 is CASSQPGHTDPYEQYF. As DNA, the CDR3 is TGCGCCAGCAGTCAGCCGGGACACACAGACCCCTACGAGCAGTACTTC.

This chain connects TRBV19 to TRBJ2-5; 15 nucleotides match TRBD2. The CDR3 contains 15 residues. Trimming cost V 4 bases and J 4 bases; bases outside gene matches: 1. Per the germline V gene, CDR1 is LNHDA and CDR2 is SQIVND (reference sequence). CDR3 nucleotides: TGTGCCAGTAGTACGGGACTAGCGGGAGGAGAGACCCAGTACTTC. The encoded protein is CASSTGLAGGETQYF.

The gene calls are TRBV7-2 and TRBJ2-2; 7 nucleotides align to TRBD2. Germline V lookup: CDR1 SGHTA, CDR2 FQGNSA. This CDR3 comprises 15 residues. The junction had 4 bases not matched to a gene; V was cut back by 6 bases and J by 0 bases. CDR3 region: CASRTSGANTGELFF. The CDR3 bases are TGTGCCAGCAGGACCAGCGGGGCGAACACCGGGGAGCTGTTTTTT.